This T cell receptor (beta chain) was captured in a study of CD8 T cells in Susac syndrome. The authors negatively isolated CD8+ and CD4+ T cells and FACS-enriched TEMRA cells. Germline CDR1 reads MNHEY; CDR2 reads SVGAGI. The trim removed 8 bases at V and 6 bases at J, leaving 12 bases unmatched. The CDR3 has 16 residues. Random hexamers were used to reverse transcribe an amount of about 0.45 to 1 ug RNA. TCRdb called the immunoSEQ multiplex PCR reads again in MiXCR, with one record for every CDR3 protein. The sample lists roughly 140,000 distinct CDR3 sequences; 95% were seen once. This chain connects TRBV6-5 to TRBJ1-6; 8 bases line up with TRBD1. The sequencing input was CD4+ T cells from PBMCs. This TCR was recovered from a human donor with Susac syndrome. DNA of the CDR3: TGTGCCAGCGAGTTCGGACAGGGAGGATTTAATTCACCCCTCCACTTT. This encodes CASEFGQGGFNSPLHF.